What follows are 17 T cell receptor beta chains derived from one specimen sequenced in a study of vaccination effects on CD4 cells after COVID-19. Within the ViraFEST assay, antigen-specific CD4+ T cells underwent expansion with viral peptide pools prior to sequencing. Researchers isolated CD4+ T cells once 9 to 11 days of culture had elapsed. None of these healthy vaccinees had been infected with SARS-CoV-2 before vaccination. Antigens of these TCRs are unknown. Produced via immunoSEQ multiplex PCR; TCRdb's table is partial and in-frame only. The sample carries 35,000 to 55,000 clones, about 80% recorded once. The material was CD4+ T cells from PBMCs cultured with SARS-CoV-2 spike peptides, obtained before COVID-19 vaccination. All receptors derive from a human donor who received a COVID-19 vaccine.

The chain combines TRBV7-9 with TRBJ1-1, with D maybe TRBD1 (5 bases). Germline V lookup: CDR1 SEHNR, CDR2 FQNEAQ (reference sequence). This CDR3 spans 13 amino acids. The V gene lost 2 bases and the J gene lost 10 bases, with 14 bases spanning the gap. The CDR3 coding sequence is TGTGCCAGCAGCTTAAGTGGAAGGAGGGGAGCTTTCTTT. Translated: CASSLSGRRGAFF.

The gene calls are TRBV5-4 and TRBJ2-5; possibly TRBD1 for D (5 bases). This CDR3 contains 14 residues. The V end lost 0 bases, the J end lost 1 base, and 7 bases lay between the germline ends. Germline V lookup: CDR1 SGHNT, CDR2 YYREEE (reference sequence). This CDR3 is CASSLGQLQETQYF. In DNA form, the CDR3 reads TGTGCCAGCAGCTTGGGACAGCTCCAAGAGACCCAGTACTTC.

This sequence joins TRBV2 and TRBJ2-5; D remains ambiguous. Per the germline V gene, CDR1 is SNHLY and CDR2 is FYNNEI. This CDR3 comprises 14 residues. Trimming removed 1 base at V and 1 base at J, with 7 bases between. The CDR3 nucleotides read TGTGCCAGCAGTGAAGGGCAGTTCCAAGAGACCCAGTACTTC. It encodes CASSEGQFQETQYF.

V is TRBV2 and J is TRBJ2-2, with a possible D match to TRBD2 (6 bases). This CDR3 is 15 amino acids long. V was pared by 6 bases and J by 3 bases, with 14 bases between. Germline V gives CDR1 SNHLY, CDR2 FYNNEI. CDR3 nucleotides: TGTGCCAGCAGAAAACGGGGACTCGACACCGGGGAGCTGTTTTTT. Protein sequence: CASRKRGLDTGELFF.

This clone was observed a single time. This chain joins TRBV5-6 and TRBJ2-7; 9 nucleotides match TRBD1. The germline V gene encodes CDR1 SGHDT and CDR2 YYEEEE. V gave up 1 base and J gave up 0 bases; unmatched junction bases: 5. The CDR3 is 16 residues long. The CDR3 protein is CASSLPGTGSSYEQYV. CDR3 nucleotides: TGTGCCAGCAGCTTGCCAGGGACAGGGAGCTCCTACGAGCAGTACGTC.

J is TRBJ2-2 and V is TRBV5-1; 10 nucleotides agree with TRBD1. From germline, CDR1 is SGHRS and CDR2 YFSETQ. With 4 bases clipped from V and 4 bases from J, the junction kept 4 bases outside the gene matches. CDR3 length: 15 amino acids. This CDR3 is CASSRDRGGTGELFF. As DNA, the CDR3 is TGCGCCAGCAGCCGGGACAGGGGAGGCACCGGGGAGCTGTTTTTT. The complete variable domain, with remaining parts taken from reference TRBV5-1 and TRBJ2-2, reads KAGVTQTPRYLIKTRGQQVTLSCSPISGHRSVSWYQQTPGQGLQFLFEYFSETQRNKGNFPGRFSGRQFSNSRSEMNVSTLELGDSALYLCASSRDRGGTGELFFGEGSRLTVL.

The CDR3 protein is CASSLEGGVPQHF. As DNA, the CDR3 is TGTGCCAGCAGTTTGGAGGGGGGGGTGCCCCAGCATTTT. The rearrangement links TRBV12-3 or TRBV12-4 to TRBJ1-5, with D possibly TRBD1 on 6 matching bases. The CDR3 runs to 13 residues. Trimming removed 3 bases from V and 9 bases from J, with 12 bases in between.

The V gene is TRBV9, the J gene TRBJ1-1; D is unresolved. The CDR3 totals 13 residues. Germline V CDR1 and CDR2: SGDLS, YYNGEE. Trimming pared 4 bases from V and 1 base from J, leaving 8 bases between. The CDR3 nucleotides are TGTGCCAGCAGCCCCCGAGGGAACACTGAAGCTTTCTTT. It translates to CASSPRGNTEAFF.

The chain links TRBV18 to TRBJ2-2; weak D call: TRBD2 (5 bases). The CDR3 consists of 15 residues. Germline CDR1 reads KGHSH; CDR2 reads LQKENI. V was clipped by 1 base and J by 5 bases, with 11 bases between them. CDR3 DNA sequence: TGTGCCAGCTCACCACGGGGAAGAGGGACCGGGGAGCTGTTTTTT. Amino acids: CASSPRGRGTGELFF.

This chain joins TRBV7-9 and TRBJ2-7; 11 bases map to TRBD2. The germline V gene encodes CDR1 SEHNR and CDR2 FQNEAQ (reference sequence). Losses at the gene ends were 6 bases for V and 3 bases for J; bases not matched to a gene: 4. There are 14 residues in the CDR3. The CDR3 coding sequence is TGTGCCAGCAGACTAGCGGGGGTCCTCTACGAGCAGTACGTC. This sequence encodes CASRLAGVLYEQYV.

A few counts support this clone. The chain couples TRBV18 to TRBJ2-2; D may match TRBD1 or TRBD2 (5 bases each). The length of the CDR3 is 15 residues. Per germline, CDR1 KGHSH and CDR2 LQKENI. Trimming removed 3 bases from V and 8 bases from J, with 16 bases in between. For the CDR3, the DNA is TGTGCCAGCTCACCCCGGGACCCTAGCATTGGGGAGCTGTTTTTT. Translating gives CASSPRDPSIGELFF.

This chain uses TRBV4-1 with TRBJ2-5; 9 bases map to TRBD2. The CDR3 is 15 amino acids. J was trimmed by 4 bases and V by 1 base; bases with no gene match: 4. Germline CDR1 is MGHRA and CDR2 is YSYEKL. This CDR3 reads CASSQGLAGRETQYF. DNA of the CDR3: TGCGCCAGCAGCCAAGGGCTAGCGGGGAGAGAGACCCAGTACTTC.

This clone was seen more than once but under ten times. This chain links TRBV4-2 with TRBJ1-3; D is uncertain. There are 14 residues in the CDR3. Germline values: CDR1 LGHNA, CDR2 YNFKEQ. The V and J ends lost 4 bases and 3 bases respectively, with 10 bases between them. CDR3 region: CASSPRGFGNTIYF. The CDR3 DNA is TGTGCCAGCAGCCCCAGAGGGTTTGGAAACACCATATATTTT.

This chain joins TRBV5-1 and TRBJ2-2; no clear D gene. Germline loops: CDR1 SGHRS, CDR2 YFSETQ. Trimming left V 2 bases short and J 3 bases short, with 8 bases between. The CDR3 loop spans 14 amino acids. Here the CDR3 reads CASSFGSDTGELFF. CDR3 nucleotide sequence: TGCGCCAGCAGCTTTGGATCAGACACCGGGGAGCTGTTTTTT.

The chain uses TRBV7-2 and TRBJ1-6, with 9 positions matching TRBD1. V lost 5 bases, J lost 10 bases, and 6 bases stayed unmatched. CDR1 and CDR2 from the germline V gene are SGHTA and FQGNSA. The CDR3 is 14 amino acids. For the CDR3, the DNA is TGTGCCAGCAGCCCGGGACAGGGATACTCACCCCTCCACTTT. Protein: CASSPGQGYSPLHF.

The V and J genes are TRBV6-1 and TRBJ1-1; D is perhaps TRBD1 (5 bases). The length of the CDR3 is 17 residues. Trimming shortened V by 2 bases and J by 5 bases, and 21 bases separated the two germline ends. Germline loops: CDR1 MNHNS, CDR2 SASEGT. CDR3 in DNA: TGTGCCAGCAGTGAACCTGGGGAGAGGGGCCGAGGGACTGAAGCTTTCTTT. It yields the protein CASSEPGERGRGTEAFF.

This chain uses TRBV30 with TRBJ1-1; tentative D call: TRBD1 (5 bases). Trimming removed 8 bases from V and 4 bases from J, with 23 bases in between. The CDR3 spans 15 residues. Germline-derived CDR1 and CDR2 are GTSNPN and SVGIG (reference sequence). This CDR3 is CARTDTRGVGTEAFF. In DNA form, the CDR3 reads TGTGCCCGAACGGATACTCGGGGGGTAGGCACTGAAGCTTTCTTT.